The 17 T cell receptor beta chains below all came from one sample that was sequenced in a study of blood T cell repertoires in COVID-19 (dated by TCRdb to the early 2020s). Libraries were made using the immunoSEQ multiplex PCR assay. TCRdb took this table from immuneACCESS and kept in-frame rearrangements with V and J called. Such tables lack part of the clones; where checked against another copy, unresolved V genes explain under half of the gap, and the rest is unexplained. The sample has hundreds of thousands of clones on record, 90% to 95% of them singletons. The top ten clonotypes cover under 3.5% of the sample. Source material: peripheral blood. These TCRs come from a woman aged 18-30 years who had recovered from COVID-19.

The V gene is TRBV6-5, the J gene TRBJ1-2, with D possibly matching TRBD1 (5 bases). CDR1 and CDR2 from the germline V gene are MNHEY and SVGAGI. There are 12 residues in the CDR3. V lost 8 bases and J lost 4, with 11 bases in between. The chain's CDR3 is CASGGGGYGYTF. The CDR3 nucleotides read TGTGCCAGCGGGGGGGGTGGCTATGGCTACACCTTC.

The rearrangement links TRBV6-1 to TRBJ2-7; 9 nucleotides align to TRBD2. Germline CDR1 and CDR2: MNHNS and SASEGT. Unmatched junction bases numbered 3, after V lost 3 bases and J lost 3 bases. This CDR3 has 14 residues. The DNA of the CDR3 is TGTGCCAGCAGTGAGATAGCGGGGGTCTACGAGCAGTACGTC. Translated, it gives CASSEIAGVYEQYV.

The rearrangement links TRBV18 to TRBJ2-2, with 8 bases lining up with TRBD2. The CDR3 contains 16 residues. Germline V lookup: CDR1 KGHSH, CDR2 LQKENI. V trimming: 4 bases; J trimming: 3 bases; junction bases outside the gene matches: 7. In DNA form, the CDR3 reads TGTGCCAGCTCACGTGCGGGAGGCGGTGACACCGGGGAGCTGTTTTTT. The encoded protein is CASSRAGGGDTGELFF.

The chain links TRBV5-1 to TRBJ1-5; 10 positions match TRBD1. The trim removed 3 bases at V and 5 bases at J, leaving 2 bases unmatched. Germline CDR1 and CDR2: SGHRS and YFSETQ. The CDR3 length is 14 residues. Here the CDR3 reads CASSWGTGDQPQHF. The CDR3 DNA sequence: TGCGCCAGCAGCTGGGGGACAGGGGATCAGCCCCAGCATTTT.

This chain links TRBV3-1 (or the pseudogene TRBV3-2) with TRBJ1-1; 8 bases align to TRBD1. The CDR3 is made up of 14 amino acids. Germline V gives CDR1 LGHDT, CDR2 YNNKEL (reference sequence). With 5 bases clipped from V and 11 bases from J, the junction kept 13 bases outside the gene matches. CDR3 DNA: TGTGCCAGCAGCTCTCTAACCGGGACAGGTTCCGCTTTCTTT. Translated, it gives CASSSLTGTGSAFF.

V gene TRBV7-2 combines with J gene TRBJ1-2; 9 nucleotides line up with TRBD1. Germline assignment: CDR1 SGHTA and CDR2 FQGNSA. Trimming took 4 bases from V and 5 from J; bases not matched to a gene: 5. This CDR3 comprises 14 residues. The CDR3 loop reads CASSWTGAQYGYTF. CDR3 DNA sequence: TGTGCCAGCAGCTGGACAGGGGCACAGTATGGCTACACCTTC. Filled out from reference TRBV7-2 and TRBJ1-2, the complete variable domain reads GAGVSQSPSNKVTEKGKDVELRCDPISGHTALYWYRQSLGQGLEFLIYFQGNSAPDKSGLPSDRFSAERTGGSVSTLTIQRTQQEDSAVYLCASSWTGAQYGYTFGSGTRLTVV.

The V call is TRBV5-1, the J call TRBJ1-1, with D hard to call. Germline CDR1 reads SGHRS; CDR2 reads YFSETQ. The CDR3 sequence is 13 residues long. V shed 0 bases and J shed 4 bases, with 7 bases lying between them. The CDR3 here is CASSLVGSTEAFF. CDR3 DNA: TGCGCCAGCAGCTTGGTGGGGAGCACTGAAGCTTTCTTT.

The chain is built from TRBV7-9 and TRBJ1-3; D call uncertain. This CDR3 spans 13 amino acids. Per the germline V gene, CDR1 is SEHNR and CDR2 is FQNEAQ (reference sequence). Trimming stripped 1 base from V and 2 bases from J, with 3 bases between. The CDR3 region has the DNA TGTGCCAGCAGCTTAGTAACTGGAAACACCATATATTTT. Protein sequence: CASSLVTGNTIYF.

This clone has just one count. The chain combines TRBV19 with TRBJ2-1; D is perhaps TRBD2 (6 bases). The germline V gene has CDR1 LNHDA and CDR2 SQIVND (reference sequence). This CDR3 comprises 13 residues. The V and J ends lost 6 bases and 6 bases respectively, with 12 bases between them. The CDR3 sequence: CASSLGGPNEQFF. The CDR3, as DNA: TGTGCCAGTAGCCTAGGAGGGCCCAATGAGCAGTTCTTC. The full variable domain, completed using reference TRBV19 and TRBJ2-1, is DGGITQSPKYLFRKEGQNVTLSCEQNLNHDAMYWYRQDPGQGLRLIYYSQIVNDFQKGDIAEGYSVSREKKESFPLTVTSAQKNPTAFYLCASSLGGPNEQFFGPGTRLTVL.

CDR3 sequence (DNA): TGTGCCAGCAGTGAAGGGGGCGGGCAGTTCTTC. This codes for CASSEGGGQFF. The J gene is TRBJ2-1, the V gene TRBV6-4; 7 nucleotides match TRBD1. Germline CDR1 MRHNA, CDR2 SNTAGT. With 3 bases clipped from V and 12 bases from J, the junction kept 2 bases outside the gene matches. The CDR3 runs 11 residues.

V and J are TRBV7-2 and TRBJ2-1, with D possibly matching TRBD2 (6 bases). Germline V CDR1 and CDR2: SGHTA, FQGNSA. This CDR3 spans 16 amino acids. Deletions cut 3 bases from V and 0 bases from J, with 12 bases between. As DNA, the CDR3 is TGTGCCAGCAGCTTCGGGGCCGGGGGCTCCTACAATGAGCAGTTCTTC. Residues: CASSFGAGGSYNEQFF. Variable domain in full (rest from reference TRBV7-2 and TRBJ2-1): GAGVSQSPSNKVTEKGKDVELRCDPISGHTALYWYRQSLGQGLEFLIYFQGNSAPDKSGLPSDRFSAERTGGSVSTLTIQRTQQEDSAVYLCASSFGAGGSYNEQFFGPGTRLTVL.

The rearrangement uses TRBV28 and TRBJ2-1, with 10 positions matching TRBD2. After removal of 4 bases from V and 7 bases from J, the junction contained 10 bases not matched to a gene. The CDR3 extends over 16 amino acids. The germline gives CDR1 MDHEN, CDR2 SYDVKM. CDR3 DNA: TGTGCCAGCAGTTCTCTCACCGGGACTAGCGCGAATGAGCAGTTCTTC. Its translation is CASSSLTGTSANEQFF. Looking up the rest from reference TRBV28 and TRBJ2-1 gives the full variable domain: DVKVTQSSRYLVKRTGEKVFLECVQDMDHENMFWYRQDPGLGLRLIYFSYDVKMKEKGDIPEGYSVSREKKERFSLILESASTNQTSMYLCASSSLTGTSANEQFFGPGTRLTVL.

This sequence joins TRBV9 and TRBJ2-4, with 12 positions matching TRBD2. V lost 4 bases and J lost 3; bases outside the gene matches: 5. Germline V CDR1 and CDR2: SGDLS, YYNGEE. The CDR3 is 16 residues long. CDR3 amino acids: CASSPRTSGDKNIQYF. The CDR3 bases are TGTGCCAGCAGCCCTCGGACTAGCGGGGACAAAAACATTCAGTACTTC.

The J gene is TRBJ2-2, the V gene TRBV4-1; 12 bases are a match to TRBD2. Germline V CDR1 and CDR2: MGHRA, YSYEKL. The CDR3 loop spans 21 amino acids. V gave up 4 bases and J gave up 0 bases; unmatched junction bases: 15. The CDR3: CASSPLPQPSGRASNTGELFF. CDR3 in DNA: TGCGCCAGCAGCCCTCTCCCCCAGCCTAGCGGGAGGGCTTCGAACACCGGGGAGCTGTTTTTT.

The chain links TRBV5-4 to TRBJ2-3, with 7 bases matching TRBD2. The germline gives CDR1 SGHNT, CDR2 YYREEE (reference sequence). V was clipped by 0 bases and J by 9 bases; unmatched bases: 7. The CDR3 is 14 residues long. The CDR3 DNA follows: TGTGCCAGCAGCTTGGAGTCGGGAGGCCACACGCAGTATTTT. It specifies CASSLESGGHTQYF.

This sequence joins TRBV9 and TRBJ2-2; no definite D call. Germline V gene data show CDR1 as SGDLS and CDR2 as YYNGEE. This CDR3 is 15 amino acids long. V dropped 1 base and J dropped 0 bases, with 7 bases sitting between them. The CDR3 here is CASSVFSANTGELFF. CDR3 DNA: TGTGCCAGCAGCGTATTCTCGGCGAACACCGGGGAGCTGTTTTTT.

The rearrangement links TRBV7-2 to TRBJ2-7, with D perhaps matching TRBD2 (6 bases). V lost 3 bases and J 6 bases, leaving 15 bases between the germline ends. This CDR3 contains 14 residues. Germline assignment: CDR1 SGHTA and CDR2 FQGNSA. The CDR3, as DNA: TGTGCCAGCAGCTTTGGACTACCTCTGAGCGAGCAGTACGTC. Protein: CASSFGLPLSEQYV.